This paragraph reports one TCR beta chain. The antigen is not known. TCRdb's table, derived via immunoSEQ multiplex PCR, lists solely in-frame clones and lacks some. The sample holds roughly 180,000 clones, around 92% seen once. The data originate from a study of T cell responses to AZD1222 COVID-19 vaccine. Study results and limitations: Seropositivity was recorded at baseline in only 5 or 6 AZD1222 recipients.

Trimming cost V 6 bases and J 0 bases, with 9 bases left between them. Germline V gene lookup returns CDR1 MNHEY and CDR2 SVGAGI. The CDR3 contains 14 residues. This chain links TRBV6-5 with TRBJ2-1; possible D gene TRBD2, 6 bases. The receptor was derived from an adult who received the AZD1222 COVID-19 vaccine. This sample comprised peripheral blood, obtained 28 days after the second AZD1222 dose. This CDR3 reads CASRGLDSYNEQFF. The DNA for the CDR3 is TGTGCCAGCAGGGGACTCGACTCCTACAATGAGCAGTTCTTC.